The sample holds a few counts of the clone carrying this T cell receptor (beta chain). The CDR3 contains 14 residues. The V gene lost 0 bases and the J gene lost 2 bases, with 8 bases spanning the gap. CDR1 is SGHNT and CDR2 is YYREEE in the germline V gene (reference sequence). This sample stems from a study of radiotherapy plus CTLA-4 blockade in lung cancer. Data came from immunoSEQ multiplex PCR; TCRdb stores just in-frame clones and leaves some out. The table records some 23,000 clones, approximately 70% of them present only once. The TCR sequence derives from a human donor with non-small cell lung cancer who had stable disease on radiotherapy plus ipilimumab. The specimen was peripheral blood, collected from a patient treated with radiotherapy plus ipilimumab. The chain combines TRBV5-4 with TRBJ1-2; D unclear. CDR3 protein: CASSLAWQNYGYTF. The CDR3 nucleotides read TGTGCCAGCAGCTTGGCGTGGCAGAACTATGGCTACACCTTC.